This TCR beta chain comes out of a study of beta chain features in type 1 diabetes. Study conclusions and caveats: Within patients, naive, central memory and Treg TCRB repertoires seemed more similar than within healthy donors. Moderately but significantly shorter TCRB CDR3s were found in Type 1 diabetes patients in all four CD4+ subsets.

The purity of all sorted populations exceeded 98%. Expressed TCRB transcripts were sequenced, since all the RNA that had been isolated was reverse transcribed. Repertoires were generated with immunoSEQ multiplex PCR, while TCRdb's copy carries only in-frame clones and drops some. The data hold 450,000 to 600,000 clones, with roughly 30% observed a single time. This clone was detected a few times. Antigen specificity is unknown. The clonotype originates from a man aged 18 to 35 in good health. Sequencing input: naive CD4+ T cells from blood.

The DNA of the CDR3 is TGTGCCAGCAGTCCAGTACCGGAGGCAGCCTACGAGCAGTACTTC. As protein: CASSPVPEAAYEQYF. The genes are TRBV7-2 and TRBJ2-7, with D perhaps TRBD2 (5 bases). V lost 6 bases, J lost 2 bases, and 17 bases lay in between. The germline V gene encodes CDR1 SGHTA and CDR2 FQGNSA. This CDR3 has 15 amino acids.